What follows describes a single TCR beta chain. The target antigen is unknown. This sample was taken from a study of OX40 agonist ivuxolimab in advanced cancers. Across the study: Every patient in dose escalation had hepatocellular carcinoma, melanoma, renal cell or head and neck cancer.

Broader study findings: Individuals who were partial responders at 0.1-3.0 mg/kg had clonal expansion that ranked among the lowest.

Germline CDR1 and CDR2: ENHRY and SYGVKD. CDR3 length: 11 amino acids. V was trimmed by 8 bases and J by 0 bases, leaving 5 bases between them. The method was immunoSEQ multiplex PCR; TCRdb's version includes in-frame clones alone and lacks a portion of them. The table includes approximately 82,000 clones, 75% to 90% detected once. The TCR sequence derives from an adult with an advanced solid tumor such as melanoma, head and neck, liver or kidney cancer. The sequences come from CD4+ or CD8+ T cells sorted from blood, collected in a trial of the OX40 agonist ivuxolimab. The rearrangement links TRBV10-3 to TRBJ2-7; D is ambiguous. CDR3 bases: TGTGCCATCCCCAGCTCCTACGAGCAGTACTTC. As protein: CAIPSSYEQYF.